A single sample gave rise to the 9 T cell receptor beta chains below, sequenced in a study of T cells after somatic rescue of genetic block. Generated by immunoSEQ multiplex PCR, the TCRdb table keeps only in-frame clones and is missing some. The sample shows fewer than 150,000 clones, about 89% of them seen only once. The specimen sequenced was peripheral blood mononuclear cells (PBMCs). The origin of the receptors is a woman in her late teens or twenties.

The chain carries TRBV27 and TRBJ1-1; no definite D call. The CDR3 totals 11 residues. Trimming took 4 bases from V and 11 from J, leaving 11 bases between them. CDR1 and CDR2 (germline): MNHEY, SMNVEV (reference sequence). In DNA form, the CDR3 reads TGTGCCAGCAGTTCAGACACTGCGGCTTTCTTT. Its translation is CASSSDTAAFF.

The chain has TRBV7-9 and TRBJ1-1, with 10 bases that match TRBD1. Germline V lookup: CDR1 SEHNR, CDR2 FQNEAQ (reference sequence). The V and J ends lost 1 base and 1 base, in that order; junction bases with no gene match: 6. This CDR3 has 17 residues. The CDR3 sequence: CASSLGDRGVRNTEAFF. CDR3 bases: TGTGCCAGCAGCTTAGGGGACAGGGGTGTTAGGAACACTGAAGCTTTCTTT.

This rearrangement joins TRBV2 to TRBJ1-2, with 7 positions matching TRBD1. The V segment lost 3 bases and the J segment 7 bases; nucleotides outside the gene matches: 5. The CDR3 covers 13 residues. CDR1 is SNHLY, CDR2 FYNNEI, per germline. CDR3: CASSEVQGGGYTF. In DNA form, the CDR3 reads TGTGCCAGCAGTGAGGTTCAGGGGGGTGGCTACACCTTC.

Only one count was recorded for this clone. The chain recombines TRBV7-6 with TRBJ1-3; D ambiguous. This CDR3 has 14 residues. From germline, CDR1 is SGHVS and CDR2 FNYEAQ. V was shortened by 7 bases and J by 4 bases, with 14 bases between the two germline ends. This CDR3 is CASTPGEVGNTIYF. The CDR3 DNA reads TGTGCCAGCACCCCCGGGGAAGTAGGAAACACCATATATTTT.

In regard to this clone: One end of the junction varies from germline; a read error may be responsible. The CDR3 bases are TGTGCCAGCTCACCACCTGACAGGGGAGGGCGGATATTATTT. Protein product: CASSPPDRGGRILF. The chain uses TRBV18 and TRBJ1-1; 8 bases fit TRBD1. The germline V gene has CDR1 KGHSH and CDR2 LQKENI. CDR3 length: 14 residues.

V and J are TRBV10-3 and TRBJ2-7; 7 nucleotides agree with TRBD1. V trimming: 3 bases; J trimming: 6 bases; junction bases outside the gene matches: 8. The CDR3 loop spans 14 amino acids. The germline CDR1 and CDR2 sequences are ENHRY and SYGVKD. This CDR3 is CAISEPSQGLEQYF. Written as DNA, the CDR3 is TGTGCCATCAGTGAACCTTCACAGGGGCTCGAGCAGTACTTC.

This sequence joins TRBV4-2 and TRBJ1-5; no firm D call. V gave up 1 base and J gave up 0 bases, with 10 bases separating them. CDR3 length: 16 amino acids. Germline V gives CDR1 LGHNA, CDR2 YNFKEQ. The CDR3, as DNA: TGTGCCAGCAGCCAAGCCGGGCGCAATAGCAATCAGCCCCAGCATTTT. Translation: CASSQAGRNSNQPQHF.

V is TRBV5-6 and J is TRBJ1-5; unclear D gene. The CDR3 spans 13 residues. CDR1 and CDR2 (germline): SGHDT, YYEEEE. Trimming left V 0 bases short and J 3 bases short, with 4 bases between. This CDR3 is CASSLGTNQPQHF. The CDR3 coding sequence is TGTGCCAGCAGCTTGGGGACCAATCAGCCCCAGCATTTT.

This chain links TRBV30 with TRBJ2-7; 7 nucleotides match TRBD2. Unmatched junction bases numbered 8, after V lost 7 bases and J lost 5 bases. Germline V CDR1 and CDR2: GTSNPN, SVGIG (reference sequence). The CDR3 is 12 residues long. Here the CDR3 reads CAFFSGLHEQYF. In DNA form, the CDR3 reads TGTGCCTTTTTCTCGGGACTACACGAGCAGTACTTC.